Sequencing of this T cell receptor (beta chain) was carried out in a study of T cells expressing NK-cell markers. Whole-study context: The TCR beta repertoires originated in sorted CD3+CD56+NKG2C+, CD3+CD56+NKG2C- and CD3+CD56-NKG2C+ T cells. With respect to HCMV, seven of the eight sequenced donors were seropositive, and one was seronegative. The study, taken as a whole, reports: In a handful of donors, dominant clonotypes made up about 25-60.1% of CD3+CD56-NKG2C+ cells. HCMV specificity of the expanded NKG2C+ T cell clones was not established.

CDR3 length: 13 residues. Points on this clonotype: Its antigen is undetermined.

TCRdb re-called the 5' RACE reads and shows each CDR3 protein once, DNA omitted. The sample table sets out some 150,000 distinct CDR3 sequences. The V gene is TRBV12-3 or TRBV12-4, the J gene TRBJ2-1; absent DNA, TCRdb's TRBD1 call cannot be checked. Sequencing was performed on blood T cells: a sorted CD56 or NKG2C T cell subset, CD4+ or CD8+ T cells, or bulk PBMC T cells (not recorded which). The TCR comes from a young man in good health. The CDR3 protein is CASSPTRGGEQFF.